Included here is one T cell receptor beta chain sequence, with context. Germline values: CDR1 MNHEY, CDR2 SMNVEV (reference sequence). The CDR3 contains 17 residues. Trimming took 2 bases from V and 1 from J, leaving 12 bases between them. This sample stems from a study of graft-versus-host responses after intestinal transplantation. Generated by immunoSEQ multiplex PCR, the TCRdb table keeps only in-frame clones and is missing some. The sample has fewer than 11,000 clones, 90% to 95% seen once; the top ten hold more than 3.5%. This receptor was identified in a human patient who received an intestinal transplant, so some T cells may come from the graft donor. The genes are TRBV27 and TRBJ2-6; D possibly corresponds to TRBD1 (5 bases). The sequences come from PBMCs, collected roughly 6 weeks after intestinal transplantation. DNA of the CDR3: TGTGCCAGCAGTTTAGGGGCAGACAAGTCTGGGGCCAACGTCCTGACTTTC. This translates into CASSLGADKSGANVLTF.